Below are 15 T cell receptor beta chains sequenced from a single sample in a study of blood T cell repertoires in COVID-19. TCRdb keeps only in-frame clones here, not all; method: immunoSEQ multiplex PCR. The table includes 100,000 to 150,000 clones, approximately 86% detected once. The specimen was peripheral blood. Receptors originate from a woman between 70 and 85 years old with COVID-19, enrolled during active disease.

The V gene is TRBV7-3, the J gene TRBJ1-1, with a tentative D call TRBD1 (5 bases). V lost 4 bases, J lost 4 bases, and 13 bases lay in between. Germline assignment: CDR1 SGHTA and CDR2 FQGTGA. This CDR3 is 14 amino acids long. DNA for the CDR3: TGTGCCAGCAGCTCTCAGGGTATCGGCACTGAAGCTTTCTTT. Its translation: CASSSQGIGTEAFF.

This chain joins TRBV6-1 and TRBJ1-1, with D uncertain. Germline V gene sequence: CDR1 MNHNS, CDR2 SASEGT. The CDR3 sequence is 14 residues long. Trimming stripped 1 base from V and 5 bases from J, with 11 bases between. In DNA, the CDR3 is TGTGCCAGCAGTGAAGGGTGGCGGGTGACTGAAGCTTTCTTT. Protein sequence: CASSEGWRVTEAFF.

V is TRBV12-3 or TRBV12-4 and J is TRBJ2-2; the D is unclear. The CDR3 loop spans 13 amino acids. The V end was cut by 7 bases, the J end by 3 bases, with 9 bases between. CDR3 coding DNA: TGTGCCAGCAACACGAAACACACCGGGGAGCTGTTTTTT. This translates into CASNTKHTGELFF.

The CDR3 protein is CASSLPPNSGGLETQYF. CDR3 DNA: TGCGCCAGCAGCTTACCCCCGAATAGCGGGGGGTTGGAGACCCAGTACTTC. The chain recombines TRBV5-1 with TRBJ2-5; 10 positions agree with TRBD2. The germline CDR1 and CDR2 sequences are SGHRS and YFSETQ. J was trimmed by 5 bases and V by 2 bases; bases with no gene match: 12. CDR3 size: 17 residues.

The rearrangement links TRBV11-2 to TRBJ2-3; perhaps TRBD1 as D (6 bases). There are 16 residues in the CDR3. Germline V gives CDR1 SGHAT, CDR2 FQNNGV. The V end lost 6 bases, the J end lost 0 bases, and 16 bases lay between the germline ends. CDR3 sequence (DNA): TGTGCCAGCAGTTCCAGGACAGTCCTTAGCACAGATACGCAGTATTTT. Protein: CASSSRTVLSTDTQYF.

This clone was counted a single time. The J gene is TRBJ2-5, the V gene TRBV6-5; TRBD1 matches at 9 bases. The CDR3 totals 16 residues. The junction had 7 bases not matched to a gene; V was cut back by 2 bases and J by 3 bases. The germline CDR1 and CDR2 sequences are MNHEY and SVGAGI. DNA for the CDR3: TGTGCCAGCAGTTACCCGACAGGGGGGTTGGAAGAGACCCAGTACTTC. It is translated as CASSYPTGGLEETQYF.

The V gene is TRBV7-9, the J gene TRBJ1-1, with 7 positions matching TRBD1. The V gene's germline CDR1 is SEHNR and CDR2 FQNEAQ (reference sequence). Losses at the gene ends were 1 base for V and 1 base for J; bases not matched to a gene: 3. The CDR3 extends over 15 amino acids. The CDR3 bases are TGTGCCAGCAGCTTAGTAGGGGGCGCGAACACTGAAGCTTTCTTT. This translates into CASSLVGGANTEAFF.

This chain links TRBV7-2 with TRBJ1-3; 8 positions match TRBD1. V was clipped by 1 base and J by 4 bases; unmatched bases: 9. Germline V lookup: CDR1 SGHTA, CDR2 FQGNSA. This CDR3 region has 17 residues. The CDR3 nucleotides are TGTGCCAGCAGCTTAGGTGGCCAGGGGGCGCGAGGAAACACCATATATTTT. Translation gives CASSLGGQGARGNTIYF. Based on the CDR3 plus reference TRBV7-2 and TRBJ1-3, the full variable domain is GAGVSQSPSNKVTEKGKDVELRCDPISGHTALYWYRQSLGQGLEFLIYFQGNSAPDKSGLPSDRFSAERTGGSVSTLTIQRTQQEDSAVYLCASSLGGQGARGNTIYFGEGSWLTVV.

This clone was seen a few times. This chain uses TRBV19 with TRBJ1-6; 9 bases agree with TRBD1. CDR3 length: 16 amino acids. V lost 6 bases, J lost 5 bases, and 8 bases stayed unmatched. Germline V CDR1 and CDR2: LNHDA, SQIVND (reference sequence). The CDR3, as DNA: TGTGCCAGTAGAAGGGGACAGGGCGAAAATAATTCACCCCTCCACTTT. Protein product: CASRRGQGENNSPLHF.

The chain links TRBV9 to TRBJ1-1, with 11 bases that match TRBD1. Germline CDR1 and CDR2: SGDLS and YYNGEE. The CDR3 covers 16 residues. V lost 3 bases, J lost 1 base, and 5 bases stayed unmatched. CDR3 DNA: TGTGCCAGCAGCGCGCGGGACAGGGGGGCGAACACTGAAGCTTTCTTT. The encoded protein is CASSARDRGANTEAFF.

The rearrangement joins TRBV5-1 to TRBJ2-3; 10 nucleotides match TRBD1. The CDR3 is 15 residues long. The germline CDR1 and CDR2 sequences are SGHRS and YFSETQ. V was clipped by 4 bases and J by 5 bases; unmatched bases: 7. CDR3 DNA: TGCGCCAGCAGCAGGGGACAGGGGTTTGGAGATACGCAGTATTTT. Translating it yields CASSRGQGFGDTQYF.

The chain links TRBV18 to TRBJ1-3; no firm D call. The CDR3 sequence is 17 residues long. Germline V lookup: CDR1 KGHSH, CDR2 LQKENI. V gave up 3 bases and J gave up 3 bases, with 18 bases separating them. The CDR3 DNA follows: TGTGCCAGCTCACCTTTCACTGGTTATTCTGGTGGAAACACCATATATTTT. Its protein is CASSPFTGYSGGNTIYF. Full variable domain (missing parts from reference TRBV18 and TRBJ1-3): NAGVMQNPRHLVRRRGQEARLRCSPMKGHSHVYWYRQLPEEGLKFMVYLQKENIIDESGMPKERFSAEFPKEGPSILRIQQVVRGDSAAYFCASSPFTGYSGGNTIYFGEGSWLTVV.

The chain carries TRBV29-1 and TRBJ1-3; D is unresolved. CDR1 and CDR2 from the germline V gene are SQVTM and ANQGSEA. This CDR3 comprises 14 residues. V was trimmed by 7 bases and J by 7 bases, leaving 20 bases between them. CDR3 in DNA: TGCAGCGCCCAAGGCCTCACCTACGGGAACACCATATATTTT. This encodes CSAQGLTYGNTIYF.

The chain employs TRBV11-2 and TRBJ1-2; D not certain. The CDR3 is 12 amino acids. V was cut by 5 bases and J by 2 bases, with 6 bases left in between. Germline V gives CDR1 SGHAT, CDR2 FQNNGV. As DNA, the CDR3 is TGTGCCAGCAGCCAACGGAACTATGGCTACACCTTC. This codes for CASSQRNYGYTF.

The V call is TRBV7-8, the J call TRBJ1-5; D uncertain. The V gene lost 1 base and the J gene lost 7 bases, with 11 bases spanning the gap. Germline assignment: CDR1 SGHVS and CDR2 FQNEAQ. This CDR3 spans 14 amino acids. The CDR3 here is CASSLGRVEQPQHF. In DNA form, the CDR3 reads TGTGCCAGCAGCTTAGGGAGGGTGGAACAGCCCCAGCATTTT. Together with reference TRBV7-8 and TRBJ1-5, the CDR3 gives the full variable domain: GAGVSQSPRYKVAKRGQDVALRCDPISGHVSLFWYQQALGQGPEFLTYFQNEAQLDKSGLPSDRFFAERPEGSVSTLKIQRTQQEDSAVYLCASSLGRVEQPQHFGDGTRLSIL.